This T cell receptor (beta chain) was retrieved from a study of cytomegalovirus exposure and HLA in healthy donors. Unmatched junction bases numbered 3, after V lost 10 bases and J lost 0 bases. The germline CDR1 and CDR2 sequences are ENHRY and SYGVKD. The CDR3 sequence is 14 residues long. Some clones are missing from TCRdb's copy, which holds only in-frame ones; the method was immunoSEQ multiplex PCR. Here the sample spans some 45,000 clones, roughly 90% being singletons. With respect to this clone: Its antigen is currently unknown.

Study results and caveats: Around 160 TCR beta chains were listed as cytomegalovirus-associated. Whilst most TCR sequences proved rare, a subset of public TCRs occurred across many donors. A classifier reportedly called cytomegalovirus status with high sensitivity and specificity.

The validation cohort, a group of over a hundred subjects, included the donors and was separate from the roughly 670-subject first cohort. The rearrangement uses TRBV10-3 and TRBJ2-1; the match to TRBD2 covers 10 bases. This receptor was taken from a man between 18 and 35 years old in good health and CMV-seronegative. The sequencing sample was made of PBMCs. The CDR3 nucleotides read TGTGCCACCTTAGCGGGGGGCTCCTACAATGAGCAGTTCTTC. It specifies CATLAGGSYNEQFF.